These 20 T cell receptor beta chains originate from one sample sequenced in a study of control samples from healthy donors and cancer patients. Sequencing used immunoSEQ multiplex PCR; TCRdb keeps in-frame clones, though not all of them. The sample lists some 130,000 clones; around 93% were seen once. Sample: PBMCs. The source is a man aged 45 to 65 with head and neck cancer.

The chain recombines TRBV7-9 with TRBJ1-3, with D hard to call. CDR1 and CDR2 (germline): SEHNR, FQNEAQ (reference sequence). The CDR3 has 16 amino acids. Trimming removed 3 bases from V and 0 bases from J, with 12 bases in between. CDR3 nucleotide sequence: TGTGCCAGCAGCTTTTTCAGGAGTCGCTCTGGAAACACCATATATTTT. It codes for CASSFFRSRSGNTIYF.

The chain links TRBV30 to TRBJ1-1, with TRBD1 identical over 7 bases. J gave up 3 bases and V 3 bases, and 4 bases lay outside the gene matches. The CDR3 is 13 amino acids. Germline CDR1 and CDR2: GTSNPN and SVGIG (reference sequence). The CDR3: CAWRQTGYTEAFF. CDR3 nucleotide sequence: TGTGCCTGGAGACAGACAGGGTACACTGAAGCTTTCTTT.

The V call is TRBV11-2, the J call TRBJ2-5; no clear D gene. The CDR3 is 14 amino acids. In germline, CDR1 is SGHAT, CDR2 FQNNGV. The V end was cut by 5 bases, the J end by 5 bases, with 15 bases between. The CDR3 nucleotides read TGTGCCAGCAGCCCGGGCCCGATCAGGGAGACCCAGTACTTC. It specifies CASSPGPIRETQYF.

The genes are TRBV2 and TRBJ2-7; D may match TRBD1 or TRBD2 (5 bases each). This CDR3 spans 16 amino acids. Between the trimmed V and J ends, which lost 5 bases and 1 base, there was a span of 18 bases. Germline values: CDR1 SNHLY, CDR2 FYNNEI. The CDR3 spells CASSKGIGTGSYEQYF. In DNA, the CDR3 is TGTGCCAGCAGTAAAGGGATAGGGACCGGTTCCTACGAGCAGTACTTC. Based on the CDR3 plus reference TRBV2 and TRBJ2-7, the full variable domain is EPEVTQTPSHQVTQMGQEVILRCVPISNHLYFYWYRQILGQKVEFLVSFYNNEISEKSEIFDDQFSVERPDGSNFTLKIRSTKLEDSAMYFCASSKGIGTGSYEQYFGPGTRLTVT.

The V call is TRBV6-1, the J call TRBJ2-5; TRBD1 matches at 9 bases. The CDR3 is 16 amino acids. J lost 5 bases, V lost 3 bases, and 10 bases had no gene match. Germline CDR1 MNHNS, CDR2 SASEGT. The chain's CDR3 is CASSELIGQGMETQYF. The CDR3 DNA sequence: TGTGCCAGCAGTGAGCTCATCGGACAGGGGATGGAGACCCAGTACTTC.

The chain carries TRBV9 and TRBJ2-5; D is possibly TRBD1 (6 bases). Germline-derived CDR1 and CDR2 are SGDLS and YYNGEE. CDR3 size: 15 residues. Between the trimmed V and J ends, which lost 4 bases and 1 base, there was a span of 14 bases. CDR3 bases: TGTGCCAGCAGCCCCCCCAGGGGTTTCCAAGAGACCCAGTACTTC. Protein: CASSPPRGFQETQYF.

The CDR3 sequence: CSVGGSSTEAFF. The CDR3 DNA sequence: TGCAGCGTTGGGGGCTCTAGCACTGAAGCTTTCTTT. The gene calls are TRBV29-1 and TRBJ1-1; TRBD1 might be the D (5 bases). The germline V gene encodes CDR1 SQVTM and CDR2 ANQGSEA. The ends were cut back, 4 bases at V and 4 bases at J, with 10 bases in the middle. There are 12 residues in the CDR3.

The gene calls are TRBV18 and TRBJ2-5; D is unclear. CDR3 length: 14 amino acids. V lost 3 bases to trimming and J lost 5 bases, with 13 bases between them. Germline V gives CDR1 KGHSH, CDR2 LQKENI. In DNA form, the CDR3 reads TGTGCCAGCTCACCCCCGACTGTTCAGGAGACCCAGTACTTC. Its translation is CASSPPTVQETQYF.

The chain is built from TRBV7-2 and TRBJ2-5; TRBD2 matches at 7 bases. After removal of 11 bases from V and 5 bases from J, the junction contained 5 bases not matched to a gene. The CDR3 spans 11 residues. Per the germline V gene, CDR1 is SGHTA and CDR2 is FQGNSA. CDR3 in amino acids: CAGGEGETQYF. CDR3 DNA sequence: TGTGCCGGGGGGGAGGGGGAGACCCAGTACTTC. Full variable domain (missing parts from reference TRBV7-2 and TRBJ2-5): GAGVSQSPSNKVTEKGKDVELRCDPISGHTALYWYRQSLGQGLEFLIYFQGNSAPDKSGLPSDRFSAERTGGSVSTLTIQRTQQEDSAVYLCAGGEGETQYFGPGTRLLVL.

V gene TRBV19 combines with J gene TRBJ2-7; TRBD1 matches at 9 bases. With V trimmed by 5 bases and J by 5 bases, 4 bases remained unmatched. In germline, CDR1 is LNHDA, CDR2 SQIVND (reference sequence). The CDR3 consists of 13 residues. The CDR3 DNA is TGTGCCAGTAGTTCCGGGACAGGGAACGAGCAGTACTTC. Encoded protein: CASSSGTGNEQYF.

This clone was seen a few times. V and J are TRBV10-3 and TRBJ1-1, with 11 bases that match TRBD1. V was pared by 6 bases and J by 8 bases, with 8 bases of the junction left unmatched. CDR1 and CDR2 from the germline V gene are ENHRY and SYGVKD. The CDR3 length is 14 residues. CDR3 nucleotides: TGTGCCATCAGCCCCGGACAGGGGGCGGCCGAAGCTTTCTTT. Translation: CAISPGQGAAEAFF.

The rearrangement uses TRBV7-2 and TRBJ2-1, with unresolved D. CDR1 SGHTA and CDR2 FQGNSA come from the germline V gene. CDR3 length: 15 amino acids. The germline V and J ends were trimmed by 5 bases and 11 bases, with 22 bases remaining between them. The CDR3 reads CASSPSRAESPQQFF. The CDR3, as DNA: TGTGCCAGCAGCCCCAGTAGGGCGGAGAGTCCTCAGCAGTTCTTC.

V usage is TRBV27 and J usage is TRBJ2-2, with unresolved D. CDR1 and CDR2 (germline): MNHEY, SMNVEV (reference sequence). V lost 7 bases, J lost 4 bases, and 19 bases lay in between. The CDR3 runs to 16 residues. CDR3 coding DNA: TGTGCCAGCACCTCCGCGTTAGGGCTGATCACCGGGGAGCTGTTTTTT. Protein sequence: CASTSALGLITGELFF.

This chain links TRBV13 with TRBJ1-1; D may be TRBD1 (5 bases). Trimming pared 5 bases from V and 4 bases from J, leaving 11 bases between. CDR1 is PRHDT, CDR2 FYEKMQ, per germline (reference sequence). The CDR3 has 13 residues. CDR3 region: CASSPPGGTEAFF. The DNA for the CDR3 is TGTGCCAGCAGCCCCCCGGGGGGCACTGAAGCTTTCTTT.

This chain joins TRBV5-1 and TRBJ2-3; D unclear. V lost 7 bases and J 0 bases, leaving 21 bases between the germline ends. Germline CDR1 reads SGHRS; CDR2 reads YFSETQ. The CDR3 length is 17 residues. This chain's CDR3 is CASRRMPAIASTDTQYF. The CDR3, as DNA: TGCGCCAGCCGAAGAATGCCAGCCATAGCTAGCACAGATACGCAGTATTTT.

This sequence joins TRBV6-5 and TRBJ1-4; D possibly corresponds to TRBD1 (6 bases). Deletions cut 4 bases from V and 7 bases from J, with 13 bases between. This CDR3 spans 14 amino acids. Germline CDR1 is MNHEY and CDR2 is SVGAGI. The CDR3 protein is CASSFGTHGEKLFF. In DNA form, the CDR3 reads TGTGCCAGCAGTTTCGGGACACATGGTGAAAAACTGTTTTTT.

The J gene is TRBJ1-1, the V gene TRBV6-5; 7 bases are shared with TRBD1. The germline gives CDR1 MNHEY, CDR2 SVGAGI. The J segment lost 8 bases and the V segment lost 5 bases, leaving 11 bases of the junction unmatched. The CDR3 covers 14 residues. The CDR3 loop is CASSPLDRAGEAFF. The CDR3, as DNA: TGTGCCAGCAGTCCTTTAGACAGGGCCGGAGAAGCTTTCTTT.

This clone has just one count. The V gene is TRBV11-2, the J gene TRBJ2-3; the match to TRBD2 covers 9 bases. V gave up 1 base and J gave up 2 bases; unmatched junction bases: 4. The germline V gene encodes CDR1 SGHAT and CDR2 FQNNGV. The CDR3 covers 16 residues. CDR3 amino acids: CASSLGAGGHTDTQYF. Here the CDR3 DNA reads TGTGCCAGCAGCTTAGGAGCGGGGGGCCACACAGATACGCAGTATTTT.

This chain connects TRBV18 to TRBJ1-6; a possible D gene is TRBD1 (6 bases). V lost 2 bases and J 9 bases, leaving 14 bases between the germline ends. CDR1 and CDR2 from the germline V gene are KGHSH and LQKENI. The CDR3 totals 15 residues. This CDR3 reads CASSPEGVLVSPLHF. DNA of the CDR3: TGTGCCAGCTCACCAGAGGGGGTGTTAGTTTCACCCCTCCACTTT.

CDR3 DNA: TGTGCCAGCTCACCGTCCCTAGCGGGGGTGCAAGAGACCCAGTACTTC. This sequence encodes CASSPSLAGVQETQYF. The genes are TRBV18 and TRBJ2-5; 10 positions match TRBD2. Germline V gene sequence: CDR1 KGHSH, CDR2 LQKENI. With V trimmed by 3 bases and J by 2 bases, 6 bases remained unmatched. This CDR3 has 16 residues. The whole variable domain, remainder taken from reference TRBV18 and TRBJ2-5, is NAGVMQNPRHLVRRRGQEARLRCSPMKGHSHVYWYRQLPEEGLKFMVYLQKENIIDESGMPKERFSAEFPKEGPSILRIQQVVRGDSAAYFCASSPSLAGVQETQYFGPGTRLLVL.